This T cell receptor (beta chain) is drawn from a study of Ad26.COV2.S vaccination and SARS-CoV-2 variants. On the study more broadly: Participant was drawn from the COV1001 Ad26.COV2.S trial arm. Once, or twice with 56 days between doses, Ad26.COV2.S was given intramuscularly.

The treatment here: some 19 received Ad26.COV2.S at low or high dose, single or two shots; 5 received placebo; per-sample allocation not given. Specimens were obtained on day 63 following the first vaccine or placebo injection. V shed 0 bases and J 5 bases; nucleotides not matched to a gene: 3. CDR1 and CDR2 from the germline V gene are SGHRS and YFSETQ. This CDR3 comprises 14 residues. Sequenced by immunoSEQ multiplex PCR; TCRdb stores in-frame clones only, minus some. The sample yields 360,000 or so clones, around 86% seen once. Specimen: peripheral blood, collected in a trial of Ad26.COV2.S vaccine versus placebo. This clonotype was obtained from a person aged 18-60 years who received the Ad26.COV2.S COVID-19 vaccine or a placebo. The chain links TRBV5-1 to TRBJ1-2; 8 bases line up with TRBD1. The CDR3 DNA is TGCGCCAGCAGCTTGGGGGACAGGAATTATGGCTACACCTTC. It encodes CASSLGDRNYGYTF.